This T cell receptor beta chain was found in a study of shared clonotypes between healthy human individuals. Sequencing used immunoSEQ multiplex PCR; TCRdb keeps in-frame clones, though not all of them. Among a few million clones listed, just over 90% were seen once. Germline V lookup: CDR1 SGHNT, CDR2 YYREEE (reference sequence). The CDR3 has 17 residues. Trimming took 4 bases from V and 0 from J; bases not matched to a gene: 8. This chain uses TRBV5-4 with TRBJ2-1, with 9 nucleotides matching TRBD2. The specimen sequenced was naive CD4+ T cells sorted from blood. Subset denoted: CD45RA+ positively selected. This receptor was taken from a man aged 18 to 35 in good health. CDR3 DNA: TGTGCCAGCAGCCTTAGCGGGGGCGACCCCTCCTACAATGAGCAGTTCTTC. This sequence encodes CASSLSGGDPSYNEQFF.